This is a list of T cell receptor beta chains from one sample in a study of Ad26.COV2.S vaccination and SARS-CoV-2 variants. Sequenced by immunoSEQ multiplex PCR; TCRdb stores in-frame clones only, minus some. The table records fewer than 500,000 clones, 90% of them present only once. Sequenced here: peripheral blood, sampled in a trial of Ad26.COV2.S vaccine versus placebo. These TCRs come from a person aged 18 to 65 who received the Ad26.COV2.S COVID-19 vaccine or a placebo. Both conserved end residues are part of each CDR3. The D gene is left open where the match is weak. Size is stated for part of the rows, as once, few or many counts, or as a class when the clone is expanded.

j_call: TRBJ2-7
v_call: TRBV27
clone_size: -
d_call: -
cdr3_aa: CASSLSSQGFSYEQYF
cdr3_nt: TGTGCCAGCAGTTTATCTAGCCAGGGATTCTCCTACGAGCAGTACTTC

j_call: TRBJ1-1
v_call: TRBV5-1
clone_size: -
d_call: -
cdr3_aa: CASSLDTGGTEAFF
cdr3_nt: TGCGCCAGCAGCTTGGATACGGGGGGGACTGAAGCTTTCTTT

j_call: TRBJ1-2
v_call: TRBV20-1
clone_size: -
d_call: TRBD1
cdr3_aa: CSASDRVDHGYTF
cdr3_nt: TGCAGTGCTAGTGACAGGGTCGATCATGGCTACACCTTC

j_call: TRBJ2-5
v_call: TRBV29-1
clone_size: -
d_call: -
cdr3_aa: CSVYRADQETQYF
cdr3_nt: TGCAGCGTTTATCGAGCGGACCAAGAGACCCAGTACTTC

j_call: TRBJ2-5
v_call: TRBV7-2
clone_size: -
d_call: TRBD2
cdr3_aa: CASSLAASGRAQYF
cdr3_nt: TGTGCCAGCAGCTTAGCGGCTAGCGGGAGGGCCCAGTACTTC

j_call: TRBJ2-3
v_call: TRBV27
clone_size: few
d_call: TRBD1
cdr3_aa: CASSLTDRATDTQYF
cdr3_nt: TGTGCCAGCAGTTTGACGGACAGGGCCACAGATACGCAGTATTTT

j_call: TRBJ1-5
v_call: TRBV6-2/TRBV6-3
clone_size: -
d_call: TRBD1
cdr3_aa: CASSLQGYNQPQHF
cdr3_nt: TGTGCCAGCAGTCTACAGGGGTACAATCAGCCCCAGCATTTT

j_call: TRBJ2-5
v_call: TRBV11-1
clone_size: -
d_call: -
cdr3_aa: CASSEGPSRGTQYF
cdr3_nt: TGTGCCAGCAGCGAGGGGCCCAGCCGAGGGACCCAGTACTTC

j_call: TRBJ2-1
v_call: TRBV13
clone_size: -
d_call: -
cdr3_aa: CASSLGRTTYNEQFF
cdr3_nt: TGTGCCAGCAGCTTAGGCAGGACTACCTACAATGAGCAGTTCTTC

j_call: TRBJ2-7
v_call: TRBV4-1
clone_size: -
d_call: TRBD2
cdr3_aa: CASSQDVSAGGIYEQYF
cdr3_nt: TGCGCCAGCAGCCAAGATGTGTCGGCGGGAGGAATTTATGAGCAGTACTTC

j_call: TRBJ2-4
v_call: TRBV3-1/TRBV3-2
clone_size: -
d_call: -
cdr3_aa: CASSHRTGVAKNIQYF
cdr3_nt: TGTGCCAGCAGCCATCGGACCGGGGTGGCCAAAAACATTCAGTACTTC

j_call: TRBJ1-3
v_call: TRBV25-1
clone_size: -
d_call: -
cdr3_aa: CASSEPGNTIYF
cdr3_nt: TGTGCCAGCAGTGAGCCGGGAAACACCATATATTTT

j_call: TRBJ2-7
v_call: TRBV6-5
clone_size: -
d_call: -
cdr3_aa: CASSYDGTHAYEQYF
cdr3_nt: TGTGCCAGCAGTTATGACGGGACACACGCCTACGAGCAGTACTTC

j_call: TRBJ2-7
v_call: TRBV27
clone_size: -
d_call: TRBD1
cdr3_aa: CASSLSGQGGLYEQYF
cdr3_nt: TGTGCCAGCAGTTTAAGTGGACAGGGGGGGTTATACGAGCAGTACTTC

j_call: TRBJ2-1
v_call: TRBV15
clone_size: -
d_call: TRBD2
cdr3_aa: CATSTGGVAGGPGDEQFF
cdr3_nt: TGTGCCACCAGCACCGGGGGGGTAGCGGGAGGGCCAGGTGATGAGCAGTTCTTC

j_call: TRBJ2-2
v_call: TRBV18
clone_size: -
d_call: -
cdr3_aa: CASSPPSGGPTGELFF
cdr3_nt: TGTGCCAGCTCACCACCTAGCGGAGGTCCCACCGGGGAGCTGTTTTTT

j_call: TRBJ1-6
v_call: TRBV27
clone_size: -
d_call: TRBD1
cdr3_aa: CASSPYSTGTPLHF
cdr3_nt: TGTGCCAGCAGTCCTTATTCGACAGGGACACCCCTCCACTTT

j_call: TRBJ2-1
v_call: TRBV7-9
clone_size: -
d_call: -
cdr3_aa: CASSPFTGNEQFF
cdr3_nt: TGTGCCAGCAGCCCTTTCACGGGGAATGAGCAGTTCTTC

j_call: TRBJ2-5
v_call: TRBV3-1/TRBV3-2
clone_size: -
d_call: TRBD1
cdr3_aa: CASSQEAATGVQETQYF
cdr3_nt: TGTGCCAGCAGCCAAGAGGCGGCGACAGGGGTTCAAGAGACCCAGTACTTC

j_call: TRBJ2-2
v_call: TRBV6-2/TRBV6-3
clone_size: -
d_call: -
cdr3_aa: CASSLLFNTGELFF
cdr3_nt: TGTGCCAGCAGCCTACTTTTTAACACCGGGGAGCTGTTTTTT

j_call: TRBJ1-1
v_call: TRBV14
clone_size: -
d_call: -
cdr3_aa: CASSQEAFF
cdr3_nt: TGTGCCAGCAGCCAAGAAGCTTTCTTT

j_call: TRBJ1-1
v_call: TRBV3-1/TRBV3-2
clone_size: -
d_call: -
cdr3_aa: CASSQDQGITEAFF
cdr3_nt: TGTGCCAGCAGCCAAGATCAGGGGATAACTGAAGCTTTCTTT

j_call: TRBJ2-2
v_call: TRBV7-3
clone_size: -
d_call: -
cdr3_aa: CASSVTGPGELFF
cdr3_nt: TGTGCCAGCAGCGTGACAGGTCCCGGGGAGCTGTTTTTT

j_call: TRBJ2-4
v_call: TRBV10-3
clone_size: -
d_call: -
cdr3_aa: CAISESNGRENIQYF
cdr3_nt: TGTGCCATCAGTGAGTCGAACGGCAGGGAAAACATTCAGTACTTC

j_call: TRBJ2-7
v_call: TRBV7-9
clone_size: -
d_call: TRBD2
cdr3_aa: CASSLGLAGRYEQYF
cdr3_nt: TGTGCCAGCAGCTTAGGACTAGCGGGCAGATACGAGCAGTACTTC

j_call: TRBJ2-1
v_call: TRBV5-1
clone_size: once
d_call: -
cdr3_aa: CASLDRPGDNEQFF
cdr3_nt: TGCGCCAGCCTAGACCGTCCCGGGGACAATGAGCAGTTCTTC

j_call: TRBJ1-1
v_call: TRBV7-2
clone_size: -
d_call: TRBD1
cdr3_aa: CASSLWDRGRLNTEAFF
cdr3_nt: TGTGCCAGCAGCTTATGGGACAGGGGGCGCTTGAACACTGAAGCTTTCTTT

j_call: TRBJ2-1
v_call: TRBV20-1
clone_size: -
d_call: -
cdr3_aa: CSASARTATHEQFF
cdr3_nt: TGCAGTGCTAGTGCACGAACAGCTACACATGAGCAGTTCTTC

j_call: TRBJ2-1
v_call: TRBV5-1
clone_size: -
d_call: -
cdr3_aa: CASSPGGVYNEQFF
cdr3_nt: TGCGCCAGCAGCCCGGGCGGGGTTTACAATGAGCAGTTCTTC

j_call: TRBJ2-2
v_call: TRBV30
clone_size: -
d_call: TRBD2
cdr3_aa: CAWSVRAGGGGELFF
cdr3_nt: TGTGCCTGGAGTGTACGGGCCGGCGGGGGCGGGGAGCTGTTTTTT

j_call: TRBJ2-7
v_call: TRBV28
clone_size: -
d_call: -
cdr3_aa: CASMGGWEQYF
cdr3_nt: TGTGCCAGCATGGGGGGCTGGGAGCAGTACTTC

j_call: TRBJ2-3
v_call: TRBV30
clone_size: once
d_call: -
cdr3_aa: CAWDRGGRDTQYF
cdr3_nt: TGTGCCTGGGACCGAGGGGGGAGAGATACGCAGTATTTT

j_call: TRBJ2-1
v_call: TRBV14
clone_size: -
d_call: TRBD1
cdr3_aa: CASSPGTGSVNEQFF
cdr3_nt: TGTGCCAGCAGCCCCGGGACAGGGAGCGTCAATGAGCAGTTCTTC

j_call: TRBJ2-1
v_call: TRBV4-1
clone_size: -
d_call: TRBD2
cdr3_aa: CASSQSIAGNYNEQFF
cdr3_nt: TGCGCCAGCAGCCAATCAATAGCGGGGAACTACAATGAGCAGTTCTTC

j_call: TRBJ2-7
v_call: TRBV27
clone_size: -
d_call: TRBD1
cdr3_aa: CASSLRDRVDEQYF
cdr3_nt: TGTGCCAGCAGTCTCCGGGACAGGGTGGACGAGCAGTACTTC

j_call: TRBJ1-3
v_call: TRBV6-5
clone_size: -
d_call: -
cdr3_aa: CASRISGPGNTIYF
cdr3_nt: TGTGCCAGCAGGATTTCGGGGCCAGGAAACACCATATATTTT

j_call: TRBJ2-4
v_call: TRBV23-1
clone_size: once
d_call: -
cdr3_aa: CASSQSGRLAKNIQYF
cdr3_nt: TGCGCCAGCAGTCAATCGGGCAGACTAGCCAAAAACATTCAGTACTTC

j_call: TRBJ2-1
v_call: TRBV15
clone_size: few
d_call: -
cdr3_aa: CATSRDLVGETYNEQFF
cdr3_nt: TGTGCCACCAGCAGAGATCTGGTGGGAGAAACCTACAATGAGCAGTTCTTC

j_call: TRBJ2-5
v_call: TRBV5-6
clone_size: -
d_call: -
cdr3_aa: CASNPGGLQETQYF
cdr3_nt: TGTGCCAGCAACCCAGGGGGACTCCAAGAGACCCAGTACTTC